Given below is one TCR beta chain in context. Its antigen remains undetermined. No clone much larger than this one lies a single base away; base qualities are absent. The data are from a study of blood T cell repertoires in COVID-19 (dated by TCRdb to about 2020). In terms of the full investigation: Samples from collaborators originated in the United States, Italy and Spain and spanned both the acute and convalescent phases of COVID-19. The prospective study material was composed of cDNA or gDNA derived from T cells, B-cell-depleted T cells, or PBMCs. Subjects who had been exposed to COVID-19, were actively infected with it, or had recovered from it provided the deeply sampled blood TCRbeta repertoires that made up the dataset. A freely available public database, intended as a resource for researchers studying the immune response to SARS-CoV-2, is where the repertoires were released. Samples came from the ongoing ImmuneRACE study (first 160 participants) plus 1,254 subjects from 6 global collaborators. The sample metadata nearly always contained a de-identified subject ID, COVID-19 status, age in years and sex. HLA class I and class II types, where available, came from metadata supplied by the sample provider rather than from assay-based typing. The paper as a whole reports these results and caveats: How much clinical and demographic metadata was included differed by source and by participant, and the metadata was provided uncurated.

Each collaborating institution followed its own protocols to collect whole blood in K2EDTA tubes. For TCRbeta analysis, collaborator samples were shipped as frozen whole blood, as isolated PBMCs, or as DNA extracted from either sample type. The CDR3 contains 12 residues, cysteine and phenylalanine counted. The entry retains the CDR3 DNA only, 36 bases that are in frame from base 1. V is clipped by 0 bases and J by 5 bases, and the sequence between their germline boundaries is 8 bases long. The germline V gene encodes CDR1 SQVTM and CDR2 ANQGSEA. TCRbeta CDR3 regions were amplified from genomic DNA using the immunoSEQ Assay, a bias-controlled multiplex PCR. Regarding the original processing steps: The number of nucleated cells in each sample was estimated by amplification of reference gene primers within the assay. To quantify the absolute abundance of each unique TCRbeta CDR3 rearrangement, sequence reads were collapsed and filtered. For each sample, productive Simpson clonality was calculated as the square root of Simpson's diversity index across productive rearrangements. Drawn from immuneACCESS, this table holds only the in-frame rearrangements with V and J called that TCRdb kept. Clones are partly lost; checked studies trace under half to an unresolved V gene and leave the rest unexplained. The V and J calls and clone size come from that table; D and trimming were worked out from the DNA. This sample lists more than 95,000 clones; approximately 84% were detected once. 12% of the sample lies in the top ten.

The receptor was derived from a human donor in a cohort sampled during active COVID-19. Sample: peripheral blood. The rearranged segments are TRBV29-1 and TRBJ2-7; the D gene identity is not certain. Here is the DNA: TGCAGCGTTGAAGATCGAGTGAACGAGCAGTACTTC. It is translated as CSVEDRVNEQYF.